The sequence of this T cell receptor beta chain was determined in a study of PD-1 blockade in classical Hodgkin lymphoma. Produced via immunoSEQ multiplex PCR; TCRdb's table is partial and in-frame only. This sample carries some 25,000 clones, around 82% of them seen once, and the ten largest clones take 11%. Study observations and caveats: Prior therapy or disease activity may underlie the repertoire differences, whose causes remain undefined. Diversity in CD4+ TCRs, unlike that measured in CD8+ TCRs, had risen significantly by C4D1. It was reported that newly diagnosed patients had less baseline TCR diversity than healthy donors.

The CDR3 is made up of 18 amino acids. Per germline, CDR1 SGHVS and CDR2 FQNEAQ. V dropped 0 bases and J dropped 5; count of bases not matched to a gene: 13. Each of the patients experienced relapse following autologous stem cell transplantation, and their brentuximab vedotin exposure differed. The sample holds a few counts of this clone. What it recognizes is unknown. This chain joins TRBV7-8 and TRBJ2-3, with TRBD2 matching 8 bases. The sequence derives from a human donor with classical Hodgkin lymphoma. Sequenced here: peripheral blood mononuclear cells (PBMCs), sampled before the second cycle of nivolumab. The CDR3, as DNA: TGTGCCAGCAGCTTAGCGCCCGTCTATCGGGGGGGTAAAGATACGCAGTATTTT. This codes for CASSLAPVYRGGKDTQYF.